These 29 T cell receptor beta chains originate from one sample sequenced in a study of T-cell memory formation after mild COVID-19. MiXCR, applied by TCRdb to the 5' RACE reads, yields one record per CDR3 protein. The sample holds approximately 260,000 distinct CDR3 sequences, roughly 17% seen once. Sequencing input: PBMCs or a T cell subset sorted from them (not recorded which). Source of these receptors: a young man who had mild COVID-19 (a few samples of this study predate the infection). Cell type and time point are not known.

For the CDR3, the DNA is TGTGCCAGCAGTTTGGAGGGAGCAAACACTGAAGCTTTCTTT. As protein: CASSLEGANTEAFF. The chain employs TRBV12-3 or TRBV12-4 and TRBJ1-1, with D unresolved. V was pared by 3 bases and J by 2 bases, with 10 bases between. The CDR3 totals 14 residues.

The chain couples TRBV20-1 to TRBJ1-5, with 9 bases fitting TRBD1. Germline V gene lookup returns CDR1 DFQATT and CDR2 SNEGSKA (reference sequence). This CDR3 is built from 12 residues. The chain's CDR3 is CSLGQGNQPQHF. The CDR3 DNA sequence: TGCAGCCTCGGACAGGGGAATCAGCCCCAGCATTTT.

The rearrangement joins TRBV12-3 or TRBV12-4 to TRBJ1-5; 7 bases map to TRBD1. V was pared by 6 bases and J by 3 bases, with 5 bases of the junction left unmatched. The CDR3 covers 14 residues. As DNA, the CDR3 is TGTGCCAGCAGACCCCAGGGGGACAATCAGCCCCAGCATTTT. Its protein is CASRPQGDNQPQHF.

The rearrangement joins TRBV7-2 to TRBJ1-5, with D tentatively TRBD1 (6 bases). The CDR3 length is 15 residues. V was pared by 1 base and J by 2 bases, with 9 bases between. CDR1 and CDR2 (germline): SGHTA, FQGNSA. The CDR3 spells CASSLDRQGNQPQHF. As DNA, the CDR3 is TGTGCCAGCAGCTTAGACCGACAGGGCAATCAGCCCCAGCATTTT.

The chain uses TRBV30 and TRBJ1-2; the D gene is possibly TRBD1 (6 bases). This CDR3 is built from 13 residues. The germline gives CDR1 GTSNPN, CDR2 SVGIG (reference sequence). The V and J ends lost 0 bases and 7 bases respectively, with 12 bases between them. CDR3 sequence: CAWSVRGAGGYTF. The CDR3, as DNA: TGTGCCTGGAGTGTGCGGGGGGCCGGTGGCTACACCTTC.

In this sample, this clonotype turned up a few times. The chain couples TRBV5-6 to TRBJ1-2; D gene ambiguous. The CDR3 covers 15 residues. CDR1 and CDR2 from the germline V gene are SGHDT and YYEEEE. Trimming removed 1 base at V and 0 bases at J, with 10 bases between. CDR3 loop: CASSLLRLANYGYTF. CDR3 coding DNA: TGTGCCAGCAGCTTGCTACGGTTAGCTAACTATGGCTACACCTTC.

J is TRBJ1-1 and V is TRBV7-9; D is uncertain. The CDR3 has 15 amino acids. Germline V gives CDR1 SEHNR, CDR2 FQNEAQ (reference sequence). The CDR3 sequence is CAAGSVTVKNTEAFF. In DNA form, the CDR3 reads TGTGCTGCCGGCTCCGTAACAGTCAAGAACACTGAAGCTTTCTTT.

The chain has TRBV6-6 and TRBJ1-5, with a possible D match to TRBD1 (6 bases). V was shortened by 5 bases and J by 5 bases, with 16 bases between the two germline ends. CDR3 size: 15 residues. The germline CDR1 and CDR2 sequences are MNHNY and SVGAGI (reference sequence). The CDR3 sequence is CASSPIDRSYQPQHF. Here the CDR3 DNA reads TGTGCCAGCAGTCCCATTGACAGGAGCTATCAGCCCCAGCATTTT.

The gene calls are TRBV6-5 and TRBJ2-2; 8 positions match TRBD1. The CDR3 runs to 17 residues. Unmatched junction bases numbered 15, after V lost 8 bases and J lost 4 bases. CDR1 and CDR2 (germline): MNHEY, SVGAGI. The CDR3 is CASVGRPGGDSTGELFF. The CDR3 nucleotides are TGTGCCAGCGTCGGACGGCCAGGGGGCGATAGCACCGGGGAGCTGTTTTTT.

This clonotype was found a few times. V is TRBV20-1 and J is TRBJ1-4; 8 nucleotides line up with TRBD1. This CDR3 is 16 amino acids long. With 1 base clipped from V and 8 bases from J, the junction kept 12 bases outside the gene matches. Germline V gene sequence: CDR1 DFQATT, CDR2 SNEGSKA (reference sequence). The CDR3 loop is CSARGAPGQVQEKLFF. As DNA, the CDR3 is TGCAGTGCTAGAGGTGCCCCGGGACAGGTACAGGAAAAACTGTTTTTT.

This clonotype was recorded a few times. This chain links TRBV27 with TRBJ2-4; TRBD2 matches at 10 bases. The CDR3 runs 14 residues. The germline CDR1 and CDR2 sequences are MNHEY and SMNVEV (reference sequence). V was pared by 5 bases and J by 9 bases, with 7 bases of the junction left unmatched. The CDR3 DNA reads as TGTGCCAGCAGTCTCGAGCGGGGGGGCCTCATTCAGTACTTC. The encoded protein is CASSLERGGLIQYF.

This clonotype was detected a few times. The chain employs TRBV10-3 and TRBJ2-2, with no clear D. This CDR3 spans 11 amino acids. Trimming took 11 bases from V and 6 from J, leaving 10 bases between them. The germline V gene encodes CDR1 ENHRY and CDR2 SYGVKD. The CDR3 protein is CAVTRAGELFF. Here the CDR3 DNA reads TGTGCCGTCACCCGCGCCGGGGAGCTGTTTTTT.

This clonotype was seen ten or more times. CDR3 sequence: CASSNLAGGHNEQFF. The DNA for the CDR3 is TGTGCCAGCAGCAATCTAGCGGGGGGGCACAATGAGCAGTTCTTC. The chain links TRBV7-2 to TRBJ2-1, with TRBD2 matching over 12 bases. The CDR3 contains 15 residues. Germline values: CDR1 SGHTA, CDR2 FQGNSA. J lost 5 bases, V lost 5 bases, and 4 bases had no gene match.

This clonotype was seen a handful of times. The chain couples TRBV4-3 to TRBJ1-4; possibly TRBD1 for D (5 bases). With 2 bases removed from V and 5 bases from J, the gap between germline ends came to 24 bases. Germline V CDR1 and CDR2: LGHNA, YSLEER. The CDR3 is made up of 19 amino acids. In nucleotides, the CDR3 is TGCGCCAGCAGCCAAATTGCCGTGAAGAGAGGGGATGGAAATGAAAAACTGTTTTTT. Protein product: CASSQIAVKRGDGNEKLFF.

This clonotype was detected only a few times. This chain connects TRBV11-2 to TRBJ2-3; TRBD1 aligns across 10 bases. Germline lookup yields CDR1 SGHAT and CDR2 FQNNGV. V trimming: 6 bases; J trimming: 4 bases; junction bases outside the gene matches: 13. The CDR3 contains 17 residues. CDR3 DNA: TGTGCCAGCAGTTCGGACAGGGGGTCTTGGGGGTCAGATACGCAGTATTTT. This codes for CASSSDRGSWGSDTQYF.

This chain joins TRBV4-3 and TRBJ1-5; a weak D match, TRBD1 (5 bases). V lost 6 bases to trimming and J lost 0 bases, with 12 bases between them. Germline V gene sequence: CDR1 LGHNA, CDR2 YSLEER. This CDR3 region has 15 residues. The CDR3 region is CASSYGTDSNQPQHF. Written as DNA, the CDR3 is TGCGCCAGCAGTTACGGGACGGATAGCAATCAGCCCCAGCATTTT.

This clonotype was seen a few times. V gene TRBV6-5 combines with J gene TRBJ2-1, with TRBD1 identical over 7 bases. The J segment lost 7 bases and the V segment lost 5 bases, leaving 5 bases of the junction unmatched. The V gene's germline CDR1 is MNHEY and CDR2 SVGAGI. The CDR3 loop spans 13 amino acids. In DNA form, the CDR3 reads TGTGCCAGCAGTCGACAGGGTATGAATGAGCAGTTCTTC. Protein: CASSRQGMNEQFF.

Only a few counts were recorded for this clonotype. This sequence joins TRBV25-1 and TRBJ2-3; 7 bases match TRBD2. The length of the CDR3 is 16 residues. Germline V gene lookup returns CDR1 MGHDK and CDR2 SYGVNS. Trimming cost V 1 base and J 4 bases; bases outside gene matches: 8. This CDR3 is CASSELGEGFADTQYF. The DNA of the CDR3 is TGTGCCAGCAGTGAATTGGGGGAGGGTTTTGCAGATACGCAGTATTTT.

CDR3 sequence reads: CASSPGGLAGGETQYF. Here the CDR3 DNA reads TGTGCCAGCAGCCCCGGCGGTCTAGCGGGGGGAGAGACCCAGTACTTC. The chain is built from TRBV7-2 and TRBJ2-5; TRBD2 agrees at 11 bases. The CDR3 contains 16 residues. Looked up from germline, CDR1 is SGHTA and CDR2 is FQGNSA. The trim removed 5 bases at V and 4 bases at J, leaving 9 bases unmatched.

The table lists this clonotype with a few counts. The V and J genes are TRBV15 and TRBJ1-1; 7 bases map to TRBD1. Trimming took 3 bases from V and 12 from J; bases not matched to a gene: 10. CDR3 length: 13 residues. Germline assignment: CDR1 LNHNV and CDR2 YYDKDF (reference sequence). The CDR3 DNA sequence: TGTGCCACCAGCAGTGGGGTGACAGGGAACTCTTTCTTT. It specifies CATSSGVTGNSFF.

The chain links TRBV20-1 to TRBJ2-7; tentative D call: TRBD2 (5 bases). V lost 6 bases and J 4 bases, leaving 16 bases between the germline ends. The CDR3 is made up of 13 amino acids. Per the germline V gene, CDR1 is DFQATT and CDR2 is SNEGSKA (reference sequence). The DNA of the CDR3 is TGCAGTGCCGTGATAGCGTCCGAGTACGAGCAGTACTTC. It translates to CSAVIASEYEQYF.

CDR3 region: CASNFRGTEAFF. CDR3 sequence (DNA): TGTGCCAGCAATTTCCGGGGCACTGAAGCTTTCTTT. The chain has TRBV12-3 or TRBV12-4 and TRBJ1-1, with D uncertain. V was pared by 7 bases and J by 4 bases, with 10 bases between. The CDR3 is 12 amino acids.

V and J are TRBV6-6 and TRBJ2-2, with D possibly called TRBD1 or TRBD2 (5 bases each). The V gene lost 10 bases and the J gene lost 1 base, with 16 bases spanning the gap. Germline loops: CDR1 MNHNY, CDR2 SVGAGI (reference sequence). The CDR3 length is 15 residues. The chain's CDR3 is CATHPGRQNTGELFF. The CDR3 coding sequence is TGTGCCACGCATCCGGGACGGCAGAACACCGGGGAGCTGTTTTTT.

The chain uses TRBV5-1 and TRBJ2-2, with D possibly TRBD2 on 6 matching bases. CDR1 is SGHRS, CDR2 YFSETQ, per germline. The CDR3 totals 16 residues. Trimming stripped 7 bases from V and 1 base from J, with 17 bases between. The CDR3 sequence is CASSQMRGRNTGELFF. CDR3 in DNA: TGCGCCAGCTCACAAATGCGGGGCAGGAACACCGGGGAGCTGTTTTTT.

Only a few counts were recorded for this clonotype. This chain joins TRBV7-9 and TRBJ2-7, with D unresolved. Trimming stripped 3 bases from V and 1 base from J, with 7 bases between. The germline V gene has CDR1 SEHNR and CDR2 FQNEAQ (reference sequence). The CDR3 is 13 residues long. CDR3 nucleotides: TGTGCCAGCAGCTTTCCCCTTTCCTACGAGCAGTACTTC. Amino acid sequence: CASSFPLSYEQYF.

This clonotype has a handful of counts. The chain is built from TRBV20-1 and TRBJ2-7; D is perhaps TRBD2 (7 bases). CDR3 length equals 14 residues. Germline loops: CDR1 DFQATT, CDR2 SNEGSKA (reference sequence). Trimming took off 4 bases at V and 3 bases at J, with 16 bases between the two ends. In DNA form, the CDR3 reads TGCAGTGCTATACCAGGCGGGGGCAGCTACGAGCAGTACGTC. Its protein product is CSAIPGGGSYEQYV.

V is TRBV7-2 and J is TRBJ2-3; D might be TRBD1 (5 bases). Trimming cost V 4 bases and J 6 bases, with 11 bases left between them. Germline CDR1 and CDR2: SGHTA and FQGNSA. The CDR3 consists of 13 residues. DNA of the CDR3: TGTGCCAGCAGCTCAACCCACAGGGATACGCAGTATTTT. As protein: CASSSTHRDTQYF.

This clonotype appeared a few times. The chain has TRBV11-1 and TRBJ2-3; TRBD2 matches 12 bases. The germline gives CDR1 SGHAT, CDR2 FQDESV (reference sequence). This CDR3 is built from 15 residues. After removal of 5 bases from V and 4 bases from J, the junction contained 4 bases not matched to a gene. Written as DNA, the CDR3 is TGTGCCAGCAGCGAGCTAGCGGGGGGGGCAGATACGCAGTATTTT. Translated, it gives CASSELAGGADTQYF.

Notes on this clonotype: A junction end diverges from the germline sequence, so it may reflect a read error. This chain joins TRBV9 and TRBJ1-2; TRBD1 agrees at 7 bases. The CDR3 sequence is 13 residues long. Germline CDR1 and CDR2: SGDLS and YYNGEE. CDR3 sequence: CARSVDRDHGYTF. The CDR3 DNA reads TGTGCCAGAAGCGTAGACAGGGACCATGGCTACACCTTC.